A selection of T cell receptor beta chains follows, all from one sample in a study of identical twins. Each CDR3 protein is one row after TCRdb ran MiXCR on the 5' RACE reads. The table records 500,000 or so distinct CDR3 sequences, about 14% of them present only once. These data were likewise used in another study, on yellow fever vaccine responses in identical twins.

Specimen: CD4+ T cells sorted from blood. The receptors here all came from a woman between 18 and 30 years old in good health. Both conserved end residues are part of each CDR3. D genes are given only for firm matches. Where a row states a size, it is once, few, many or the class of an expanded clone; other rows omit it.

d_gene,abundance,j_gene,v_gene,CDR3nt,CDR3aa
NA,few,TRBJ1-1,TRBV29-1,TGCAGAGGCGGACAGAACATGAACACTGAAGCTTTCTTT,CRGGQNMNTEAFF
TRBD1,NA,TRBJ1-4,TRBV29-1,TGCAGCGCCCGACAGGGCGACGAAAAACTGTTTTTT,CSARQGDEKLFF
NA,NA,TRBJ2-1,TRBV24-1,TGTGCCACCAGTGGCCAGACAGTGGGAAGGTCCGAGCAGTTCTTC,CATSGQTVGRSEQFF
TRBD2,NA,TRBJ2-5,TRBV27,TGTGCCAGCAGTCTTCGACTAGCGGGTATGGAGACCCAGTACTTC,CASSLRLAGMETQYF
TRBD2,NA,TRBJ2-1,TRBV9,TGTGCCAGCAGCGTAGGAGGCGGGGGGGCCACTGAGCAGTTCTTC,CASSVGGGGATEQFF
NA,many,TRBJ2-2,TRBV11-2,TGTGCCAGCAGCCCCCCGCGGACCGGGGAGCTGTTTTTT,CASSPPRTGELFF
TRBD1,few,TRBJ2-5,TRBV10-1,TGCGCCAGCAGTGAAGGGCAGGGGGTCCGAGAGACCCAGTACTTC,CASSEGQGVRETQYF
TRBD1,few,TRBJ2-3,TRBV10-2,TGCGCCAGCACAGGGGGTTCAGATACGCAGTATTTT,CASTGGSDTQYF
NA,few,TRBJ1-5,TRBV10-3,TGTGCCATCAGTGAGTTTCCGGGGGAAAGCAATCAGCCCCAGCATTTT,CAISEFPGESNQPQHF
NA,few,TRBJ2-1,TRBV3-1,TGTGCCAGCAGCCAAGTGGGCGCTGAGCAGTTCTTC,CASSQVGAEQFF
NA,NA,TRBJ2-1,TRBV3-1,TGTGCCAGCAGCACCCGGGACTACAATGAGCAGTTCTTC,CASSTRDYNEQFF
TRBD2,few,TRBJ2-7,TRBV20-1,TGCAGTGCTAGACTAGCGGGAGTCAGCTCCTACGAGCAGTACTTC,CSARLAGVSSYEQYF
NA,NA,TRBJ2-6,TRBV5-5,TGTGCCAGCAGCTGGGCCCGGACTGTCATGGGGGGGGCCAACGTCCTGACTTTC,CASSWARTVMGGANVLTF
NA,many,TRBJ2-7,TRBV7-2,TGTGCCAGCAGACGCAGGACGGGGAGCTCCTACGAGCAGTACTTC,CASRRRTGSSYEQYF
NA,NA,TRBJ2-5,TRBV7-8,TGTGCCAGCAGCTATGGACTGCTACAAGAGACCCAGTACTTC,CASSYGLLQETQYF
NA,few,TRBJ2-1,TRBV5-1,TGCGCCAGCACAAGGGGGGGCCCTTCTGATGAGCAGTTCTTC,CASTRGGPSDEQFF
TRBD1,NA,TRBJ1-1,TRBV10-2,TGCGCCAGCACCCCTCGGGACAGGGGGTCTGAAGCTTTCTTT,CASTPRDRGSEAFF
TRBD2,few,TRBJ2-7,TRBV12-3/TRBV12-4,TGTGCCAGCAGTTTAGCGGGGGGGTTTTACGAGCAGTACTTC,CASSLAGGFYEQYF
TRBD1,NA,TRBJ2-7,TRBV28,TGTGCCAGCACCCCGGACAGGGGCAGGGGGCACGAGCAGTACTTC,CASTPDRGRGHEQYF
TRBD1,NA,TRBJ1-1,TRBV10-3,TGTGCCATCAGGGGACAGGGGATTGACTCTGAAGCTTTCTTT,CAIRGQGIDSEAFF
NA,few,TRBJ2-3,TRBV7-7,TGTGCTAGCAGCCGGGACCGGCTGGATACGCAGTATTTT,CASSRDRLDTQYF
NA,NA,TRBJ2-7,TRBV6-6,TGTGCCACCCGGATCGGGGCCGAGCAGTACTTC,CATRIGAEQYF
TRBD2,few,TRBJ2-3,TRBV12-3/TRBV12-4,TGTGCCAGCAGTTTTTTGCGGGGGGGCACAGATACGCAGTATTTT,CASSFLRGGTDTQYF
NA,few,TRBJ2-6,TRBV10-3,TGTGCCATCAGTGCCCAGGGACACCACTCTGGGGCCAACGTCCTGACTTTC,CAISAQGHHSGANVLTF
NA,NA,TRBJ2-7,TRBV28,TGTGCCAGCCGAACCTCAGGGAGGGGGGAGCAGTACTTC,CASRTSGRGEQYF
NA,NA,TRBJ2-3,TRBV20-1,TGCAGTGCTAGCATCCGGCGGGGTGCAGATACGCAGTATTTT,CSASIRRGADTQYF
TRBD2,few,TRBJ2-2,TRBV4-3,TGCGCCAGCAGCCAAGATCACAGCGGGAGTTCCCCCGGGGAGCTGTTTTTT,CASSQDHSGSSPGELFF
TRBD1,few,TRBJ2-7,TRBV12-3/TRBV12-4,TGTGCCAGCAGAAGGACAGGCGTGTACGAGCAGTACTTC,CASRRTGVYEQYF
NA,NA,TRBJ2-1,TRBV5-1,TGCGCCAGCAGCTTGGCTTTAGGCTCCTACAATGAGCAGTTCTTC,CASSLALGSYNEQFF
NA,few,TRBJ2-3,TRBV12-3/TRBV12-4,TGTGCCAGCAGTTCGGGAACTATCACAGATACGCAGTATTTT,CASSSGTITDTQYF
TRBD1,NA,TRBJ2-7,TRBV5-1,TGCGCCAGCACCCCTGGGGGCCAGGGGGACTACGAGCAGTACTTC,CASTPGGQGDYEQYF
TRBD2,few,TRBJ2-1,TRBV7-2,TGTGCCAGCCTTGGTGGGCGGGGGGCCTACAATGAGCAGTTCTTC,CASLGGRGAYNEQFF
NA,few,TRBJ1-6,TRBV10-3,TGTGCCATCAGTGAGTCCGAGATCTCCTATAATTCACCCCTCCACTTT,CAISESEISYNSPLHF
NA,few,TRBJ2-5,TRBV19,TGTGCCAGTAAGGGAGGAGGGAACCAAGAGACCCAGTACTTC,CASKGGGNQETQYF
NA,few,TRBJ2-4,TRBV11-2,TGTGCCAGCAGCTTAGACCGGGAGAGGGCCAAAAACATTCAGTACTTC,CASSLDRERAKNIQYF
TRBD2,NA,TRBJ2-1,TRBV10-3,TGTGCCATCAGTGAGAAGGGTTTAGGCGGGGGTGACATCAATGAGCAGTTCTTC,CAISEKGLGGGDINEQFF
NA,few,TRBJ2-3,TRBV11-2,TGTGCCAGCAGCTTAGAGCTTAGCTACACAGATACGCAGTATTTT,CASSLELSYTDTQYF
TRBD2,few,TRBJ2-3,TRBV27,TGTGCCAGCAGTCCAAGAGGTAGAGGACTAGCGCCAGATACGCAGTATTTT,CASSPRGRGLAPDTQYF
NA,few,TRBJ1-6,TRBV4-2,TGTGCCAGCAGCCAAGTAACACAACCTCCCCTCCACTTT,CASSQVTQPPLHF
NA,few,TRBJ2-5,TRBV6-5,TGTGCCAGCAGTTACTCGATCCTACAAGAGACCCAGTACTTC,CASSYSILQETQYF
NA,NA,TRBJ2-3,TRBV24-1,TGTGCCACCAGTGACCGGGACCGCACAGATACGCAGTATTTT,CATSDRDRTDTQYF
TRBD2,NA,TRBJ2-4,TRBV5-6,TGTGCCAGCAGCTTGGGGTTAGCGGGAACAAACATTCAGTACTTC,CASSLGLAGTNIQYF
NA,NA,TRBJ2-7,TRBV14,TGTGCCAGCAGCCAAGTATCCGGTAGGAACTACGAGCAGTACTTC,CASSQVSGRNYEQYF
NA,few,TRBJ2-7,TRBV12-3/TRBV12-4,TGTGCCAGCAGTATCTCAAGAAAATCCTACGAGCAGTACTTC,CASSISRKSYEQYF
TRBD2,NA,TRBJ2-1,TRBV6-5,TGTGCCAGCAGTTACTCGACTAGCGGGAGAAGGTCTGAGCAGTTCTTC,CASSYSTSGRRSEQFF
NA,NA,TRBJ2-3,TRBV7-6,TGTGCCAGCAGCTTAGGGTTTGGCTTTCAATCGACACACACAGATACGCAGTATTTT,CASSLGFGFQSTHTDTQYF
TRBD2,few,TRBJ2-1,TRBV7-3,TGTGCCAGCAGTTCCATTAGCGGGGACCACAATGAGCAGTTCTTC,CASSSISGDHNEQFF
TRBD1,NA,TRBJ2-2,TRBV11-2,TGTGCCAGCAGCTCGCCGGAGACAGGGATCGGGGAGCTGTTTTTT,CASSSPETGIGELFF
TRBD1,few,TRBJ2-1,TRBV20-1,TGCAGTGCCACCGGGACAGGGGGCAATGAGCAGTTCTTC,CSATGTGGNEQFF
NA,many,TRBJ2-1,TRBV3-1,TGTGCCAGCAGCCTGGACTCCCTCTCCTACAATGAGCAGTTCTTC,CASSLDSLSYNEQFF
TRBD2,NA,TRBJ2-1,TRBV20-1,TGCAGTGCTGCACTAGCGGGGGGGCCGTTTGAGCAGTTCTTC,CSAALAGGPFEQFF
NA,few,TRBJ2-4,TRBV20-1,TGCAGTGCTAGACAAGGCCAGGCTAGAAACATTCAGTACTTC,CSARQGQARNIQYF
TRBD1,few,TRBJ2-1,TRBV6-2/TRBV6-3,TGTGCCAGCAGCTTGGACAGGGGCGTTTACAATGAGCAGTTCTTC,CASSLDRGVYNEQFF
TRBD2,NA,TRBJ2-1,TRBV12-3/TRBV12-4,TGTGCCAGCAGTTTGGCCCTAAAAGCTAGCGGGAGGCTCGATGAGCAGTTCTTC,CASSLALKASGRLDEQFF